In its sample, the clone carrying this T cell receptor beta chain was seen a few times. Primers included in the PCR were 60 Vbeta and 13 Jbeta primers. TCRdb's table, derived via immunoSEQ multiplex PCR, lists solely in-frame clones and lacks some. The sample lists 150,000 to 200,000 clones, about 71% occurring once. The sample originates from a study of cytomegalovirus exposure and HLA in healthy donors. The CDR3 sequence is 18 residues long. Germline CDR1 and CDR2: SNHLY and FYNNEI. The V and J ends lost 2 bases and 6 bases, in that order; junction bases with no gene match: 11. The rearrangement joins TRBV2 to TRBJ2-3; 13 nucleotides line up with TRBD2. This receptor was taken from a man in his fifties in good health and CMV-seronegative. Sample: PBMCs. The CDR3 nucleotides are TGTGCCAGCAGTGAACTGATTGGACTAGCGGGGGACGGGGATACGCAGTATTTT. Amino acid sequence: CASSELIGLAGDGDTQYF.